Included here is one T cell receptor (beta chain) sequence, with context. The sample comes from a study of shared clonotypes between healthy human individuals. Assay used: immunoSEQ multiplex PCR; TCRdb lists only in-frame clones, some missing. The repertoire holds roughly 2.6 million clones, with about 92% as singletons. The V and J ends lost 2 bases and 4 bases respectively, with 13 bases between them. CDR1 is MNHGY and CDR2 is SAAAGT in the germline V gene. The CDR3 runs to 15 residues. The chain uses TRBV6-8 and TRBJ2-3, with unresolved D. The receptor was isolated from a man between 18 and 29 years old in good health. The sequencing sample was made of naive CD4+ T cells sorted from blood. Indicated subset: CD45RA+ positively selected. CDR3 sequence reads: CASSYDLGGADTQYF. CDR3 nucleotide sequence: TGTGCCAGCAGTTACGACCTCGGCGGCGCAGATACGCAGTATTTT.